These 13 T cell receptor beta chains came from one sample sequenced in a study of low-dose radiotherapy and immunotherapy resistance in tumors. Alpha and beta chains were covered, as first-strand cDNA relied on TRAV- and TRBV-specific primers. Using a constant-region primer together with a V-primer adapter, TCRs were subjected to roughly 18 PCR cycles of amplification. In TCRdb, the reads were re-called with MiXCR into one record per CDR3 protein. The data show more than 85,000 distinct CDR3 sequences, 9.4% seen once. Noted time point: before trial treatment. Specimen: PBMCs, collected before treatment. The receptors were gathered from a male donor with prostate cancer.

This clonotype was counted many times. The chain recombines TRBV14 with TRBJ2-1, with D tentatively TRBD2 (5 bases). The V and J ends lost 8 bases and 0 bases respectively, with 11 bases between them. Germline V gene data show CDR1 as SGHDN and CDR2 as FVKESK. The CDR3 sequence is 14 residues long. CDR3 DNA sequence: TGTGCCAGCTCGGGGTGGAGCTCCTACAATGAGCAGTTCTTC. Residues: CASSGWSSYNEQFF.

Ten or more counts support this clonotype. The CDR3 region is CASSPTVVTSGSTDTQYF. CDR3 nucleotide sequence: TGTGCCAGCAGTCCCACCGTGGTGACTAGCGGGAGTACAGATACGCAGTATTTT. The genes are TRBV7-8 and TRBJ2-3; TRBD2 matches at 12 bases. The CDR3 length is 18 residues. Trimming took 6 bases from V and 3 from J; bases not matched to a gene: 13. CDR1 and CDR2 (germline): SGHVS, FQNEAQ.

Concerning this clonotype itself: With only one base between it and a far larger clone, this is likely a read error. The chain uses TRBV29-1 and TRBJ2-1, with 10 bases matching TRBD2. V shed 5 bases and J 10 bases; nucleotides not matched to a gene: 8. Germline V gene sequence: CDR1 SQVTM, CDR2 ANQGSEA. This CDR3 has 13 residues. The CDR3, as DNA: TGCAGCGTTTCGCGACTAGCGGGCTACGAGCAGTTCTTC. Its translation is CSVSRLAGYEQFF.

This clonotype was seen ten or more times. V gene TRBV18 combines with J gene TRBJ2-7; D is ambiguous. V was cut by 4 bases and J by 0 bases, with 13 bases left in between. The CDR3 is 15 residues long. From germline, CDR1 is KGHSH and CDR2 LQKENI. The CDR3 region is CASSLRQASSYEQYF. CDR3 coding DNA: TGTGCCAGCTCACTTAGACAAGCCAGCTCCTACGAGCAGTACTTC.

The chain uses TRBV9 and TRBJ1-5; D remains ambiguous. V gave up 2 bases and J gave up 0 bases, with 9 bases separating them. Germline values: CDR1 SGDLS, CDR2 YYNGEE. CDR3 size: 15 residues. Here the CDR3 reads CASSVGEYSNQPQHF. CDR3 coding DNA: TGTGCCAGCAGCGTTGGAGAGTATAGCAATCAGCCCCAGCATTTT. Based on the CDR3 plus reference TRBV9 and TRBJ1-5, the full variable domain is DSGVTQTPKHLITATGQRVTLRCSPRSGDLSVYWYQQSLDQGLQFLIQYYNGEERAKGNILERFSAQQFPDLHSELNLSSLELGDSALYFCASSVGEYSNQPQHFGDGTRLSIL.

This clonotype was counted many times. The rearrangement links TRBV19 to TRBJ1-2; unclear D gene. Germline loops: CDR1 LNHDA, CDR2 SQIVND (reference sequence). Trimming took 6 bases from V and 2 from J, leaving 10 bases between them. This CDR3 is built from 13 residues. The CDR3: CASSVRYNYGYTF. In nucleotides, the CDR3 is TGTGCCAGTAGCGTACGGTACAACTATGGCTACACCTTC.

This clonotype was counted ten times or more. The V and J genes are TRBV11-2 and TRBJ2-2, with 7 bases fitting TRBD2. V was clipped by 2 bases and J by 2 bases; unmatched bases: 8. CDR3 length equals 17 residues. Germline V gene data show CDR1 as SGHAT and CDR2 as FQNNGV. CDR3 bases: TGTGCCAGCAGCTTAATAGGTGGCGGGAGCAACACCGGGGAGCTGTTTTTT. It is translated as CASSLIGGGSNTGELFF.

This clonotype was found many times. V gene TRBV20-1 combines with J gene TRBJ2-7; TRBD2 matches at 7 bases. CDR3 length equals 14 residues. CDR1 is DFQATT, CDR2 SNEGSKA, per germline (reference sequence). Losses at the gene ends were 3 bases for V and 4 bases for J; bases not matched to a gene: 9. CDR3 sequence: CSARGLAENYEQYF. The CDR3 region has the DNA TGCAGTGCTAGGGGGCTAGCGGAGAATTACGAGCAGTACTTC.

In its sample, this clonotype was seen many times. This sequence joins TRBV27 and TRBJ2-5; 9 nucleotides agree with TRBD1. The V gene end was trimmed by 6 bases and the J gene end by 2 bases; junction bases not matched to a gene: 7. In germline, CDR1 is MNHEY, CDR2 SMNVEV (reference sequence). The CDR3 runs to 15 residues. As DNA, the CDR3 is TGTGCCAGCAGGAGAGGGGGACAGGGACAAGAGACCCAGTACTTC. It translates to CASRRGGQGQETQYF.

This clonotype came up many times. This chain joins TRBV14 and TRBJ1-1; D unresolved. V lost 1 base and J lost 7, with 7 bases in between. Germline V CDR1 and CDR2: SGHDN, FVKESK. This CDR3 region has 12 residues. As DNA, the CDR3 is TGTGCCAGCAGCCAAGGAGTCGATGAAGCTTTCTTT. This translates into CASSQGVDEAFF.

This clonotype was counted ten times or more. The chain employs TRBV28 and TRBJ1-1; 7 bases are shared with TRBD1. Trimming at V came to 5 bases and at J to 4 bases, leaving 10 bases not matched to a gene. Germline-derived CDR1 and CDR2 are MDHEN and SYDVKM. The CDR3 sequence is 15 residues long. In DNA, the CDR3 is TGTGCCAGCAGTCCGCAGACAGGGAGAAGCACTGAAGCTTTCTTT. This translates into CASSPQTGRSTEAFF.

The table lists this clonotype with many counts. The rearrangement joins TRBV6-6 to TRBJ1-5, with 7 bases lining up with TRBD1. With V trimmed by 8 bases and J by 3 bases, 4 bases remained unmatched. The germline V gene encodes CDR1 MNHNY and CDR2 SVGAGI (reference sequence). This CDR3 region has 13 residues. The CDR3 loop is CASEGQTNQPQHF. The CDR3 DNA reads as TGTGCCAGCGAGGGACAGACCAATCAGCCCCAGCATTTT.

In its sample, this clonotype was seen many times. The V and J genes are TRBV28 and TRBJ1-5; a possible D gene is TRBD1 (5 bases). CDR1 is MDHEN, CDR2 SYDVKM, per germline. Trimming cost V 4 bases and J 9 bases, with 19 bases left between them. The CDR3 runs 15 residues. CDR3 loop: CASSSNPRGVAPQHF. In nucleotides, the CDR3 is TGTGCCAGCAGTTCAAACCCGAGGGGTGTTGCGCCCCAGCATTTT.